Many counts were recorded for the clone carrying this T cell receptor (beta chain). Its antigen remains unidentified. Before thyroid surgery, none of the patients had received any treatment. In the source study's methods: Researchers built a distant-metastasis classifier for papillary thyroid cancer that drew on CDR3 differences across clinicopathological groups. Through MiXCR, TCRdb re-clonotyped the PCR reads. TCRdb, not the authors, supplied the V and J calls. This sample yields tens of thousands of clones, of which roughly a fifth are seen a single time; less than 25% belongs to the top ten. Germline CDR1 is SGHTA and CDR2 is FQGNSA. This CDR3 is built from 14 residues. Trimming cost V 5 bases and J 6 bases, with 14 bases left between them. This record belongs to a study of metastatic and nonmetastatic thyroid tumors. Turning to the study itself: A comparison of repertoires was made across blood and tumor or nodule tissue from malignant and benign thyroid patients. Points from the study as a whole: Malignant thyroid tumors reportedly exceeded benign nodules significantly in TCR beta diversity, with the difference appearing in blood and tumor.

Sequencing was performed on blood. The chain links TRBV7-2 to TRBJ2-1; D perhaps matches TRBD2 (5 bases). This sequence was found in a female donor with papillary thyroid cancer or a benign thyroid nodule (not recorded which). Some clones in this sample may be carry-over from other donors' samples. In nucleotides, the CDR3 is TGTGCCAGCAGCCCCGGGATCCCTCCCAATGAGCAGTTCTTC. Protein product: CASSPGIPPNEQFF.